This record concerns one T cell receptor (beta chain) sequence. What it recognizes is unknown. These data are taken from a study of T cell responses to AZD1222 COVID-19 vaccine. Findings and caveats of the study: Baseline testing showed seropositivity in only five or six AZD1222 recipients.

Profiling relied on immunoSEQ multiplex PCR, and the TCRdb table lists in-frame clones only, not all of them. The sample shows about 84,000 clones, around nine tenths of them seen only once. The V segment lost 4 bases and the J segment 9 bases; nucleotides outside the gene matches: 11. CDR1 is MDHEN and CDR2 is SYDVKM in the germline V gene. CDR3 length: 15 residues. This chain links TRBV28 with TRBJ2-1; TRBD1 matches at 8 bases. The source was peripheral blood, collected 28 days after the second AZD1222 dose. This receptor was taken from an adult who received the AZD1222 COVID-19 vaccine. The DNA for the CDR3 is TGTGCCAGCAGTTCCGAGCGGACAGGGAAAGGTGAGCAGTTCTTC. It specifies CASSSERTGKGEQFF.